Presented here are 15 T cell receptor beta chains from one specimen sequenced in a study of PD-1 blockade in classical Hodgkin lymphoma. Method: immunoSEQ multiplex PCR; TCRdb's copy keeps in-frame clones and lacks some. The table includes 30,000 to 40,000 clones, 75% to 85% detected once. Each and every patient relapsed after autologous stem cell transplantation, and patients got differing brentuximab vedotin exposure. This material consisted of peripheral blood mononuclear cells (PBMCs), taken at baseline. Receptor source: a human donor with classical Hodgkin lymphoma.

The chain is built from TRBV28 and TRBJ2-7, with D possibly TRBD2 on 6 matching bases. Trimming removed 5 bases from V and 1 base from J, with 18 bases in between. The length of the CDR3 is 16 residues. Germline-derived CDR1 and CDR2 are MDHEN and SYDVKM. CDR3 sequence: CASSPLTTGTSYEQYF. The CDR3, as DNA: TGTGCCAGCAGTCCCTTAACCACCGGGACTTCCTACGAGCAGTACTTC.

This clone was counted once. The chain joins TRBV28 to TRBJ1-2, with unresolved D. The CDR3 totals 14 residues. Germline V CDR1 and CDR2: MDHEN, SYDVKM. Trimming left V 6 bases short and J 2 bases short, with 13 bases between. The CDR3 loop is CASRIVSGNYGYTF. The CDR3 bases are TGTGCCAGCAGGATTGTCTCCGGGAACTATGGCTACACCTTC.

The CDR3 sequence is CASSFALGDGDSPLHF. Here the CDR3 DNA reads TGTGCCAGCAGCTTCGCGCTTGGAGATGGGGATTCACCCCTCCACTTT. The chain is built from TRBV7-2 and TRBJ1-6; D remains ambiguous. Germline V lookup: CDR1 SGHTA, CDR2 FQGNSA. The CDR3 has 16 amino acids. V lost 3 bases and J lost 8, with 17 bases in between.

The chain has TRBV7-9 and TRBJ1-4; maybe TRBD1 (5 bases). This CDR3 comprises 12 residues. Trimming left V 3 bases short and J 8 bases short, with 7 bases between. The germline V gene encodes CDR1 SEHNR and CDR2 FQNEAQ (reference sequence). This CDR3 is CASSFQGEKLFF. CDR3 DNA sequence: TGTGCCAGCAGCTTCCAGGGAGAAAAACTGTTTTTT.

This clone was picked up one time. V gene TRBV25-1 combines with J gene TRBJ1-4; maybe TRBD1 (6 bases). Trimming pared 3 bases from V and 7 bases from J, leaving 15 bases between. The CDR3 is 15 residues long. Germline CDR1 MGHDK, CDR2 SYGVNS. CDR3 coding DNA: TGTGCCAGCAGTGACCAAAAAACAGGGAGTGAAAAACTGTTTTTT. Protein: CASSDQKTGSEKLFF.

In its sample, this clone was seen a few times. This chain links TRBV2 with TRBJ1-5; D gene ambiguous. The CDR3 length is 13 residues. The germline V gene has CDR1 SNHLY and CDR2 FYNNEI. V lost 7 bases and J 7 bases, leaving 14 bases between the germline ends. Written as DNA, the CDR3 is TGTGCCAGCAACACAATACACTCCCAGCCCCAGCATTTT. It encodes CASNTIHSQPQHF.

The V call is TRBV7-9, the J call TRBJ2-1; D is possibly TRBD2 (5 bases). The CDR3 loop spans 15 amino acids. Germline loops: CDR1 SEHNR, CDR2 FQNEAQ (reference sequence). V lost 5 bases to trimming and J lost 0 bases, with 11 bases between them. CDR3: CASSPGLSSYNEQFF. The CDR3 DNA reads as TGTGCCAGCAGCCCGGGGTTAAGCTCCTACAATGAGCAGTTCTTC. Together with reference TRBV7-9 and TRBJ2-1, the CDR3 gives the full variable domain: DTGVSQNPRHKITKRGQNVTFRCDPISEHNRLYWYRQTLGQGPEFLTYFQNEAQLEKSRLLSDRFSAERPKGSFSTLEIQRTEQGDSAMYLCASSPGLSSYNEQFFGPGTRLTVL.

The chain employs TRBV5-3 and TRBJ2-7; D gene unclear. TRBV5-3 is an ORF, with its function uncertain. The V gene lost 4 bases and the J gene lost 4 bases, with 6 bases spanning the gap. CDR3 length: 11 residues. The CDR3 DNA reads as TGTGCCAGAAGCCCCCTATACGAGCAGTACTTC. Amino acid sequence: CARSPLYEQYF.

This chain connects TRBV6-1 to TRBJ2-1; either TRBD1 or TRBD2 may fit D (5 bases each). CDR3 length equals 14 residues. Germline V gene lookup returns CDR1 MNHNS and CDR2 SASEGT. V shed 5 bases and J shed 3 bases, with 11 bases lying between them. CDR3 coding DNA: TGTGCCAGCAGTACGGGACCGCACTACAATGAGCAGTTCTTC. Translated, it gives CASSTGPHYNEQFF.

This sequence joins TRBV4-1 and TRBJ2-1; the match to TRBD2 covers 7 bases. The CDR3 is 15 residues long. CDR1 MGHRA and CDR2 YSYEKL come from the germline V gene. After removal of 8 bases from V and 2 bases from J, the junction contained 9 bases not matched to a gene. CDR3 amino acids: CASRSGGSPYNEQFF. CDR3 nucleotide sequence: TGCGCCAGCCGCTCGGGAGGTTCGCCCTACAATGAGCAGTTCTTC.

V gene TRBV29-1 combines with J gene TRBJ1-2, with D unclear. V was trimmed by 6 bases and J by 2 bases, leaving 13 bases between them. CDR1 SQVTM and CDR2 ANQGSEA come from the germline V gene. The CDR3 is 13 amino acids. The CDR3 region has the DNA TGCAGCGTGTCGGGCGAGTGGAACTATGGCTACACCTTC. The encoded protein is CSVSGEWNYGYTF.

This CDR3 is CASSQEDGSSYEQYF. Written as DNA, the CDR3 is TGTGCCAGCAGCCAAGAAGACGGGAGCTCCTACGAGCAGTACTTC. The rearrangement joins TRBV14 to TRBJ2-7; a weak D match, TRBD2 (6 bases). CDR1 is SGHDN and CDR2 is FVKESK in the germline V gene. Trimming cost V 0 bases and J 0 bases, with 9 bases left between them. CDR3 length: 15 amino acids.

This rearrangement joins TRBV18 to TRBJ2-5; 10 bases align to TRBD1. Trimming cost V 1 base and J 3 bases; bases outside gene matches: 5. The CDR3 is 16 residues long. The germline V gene has CDR1 KGHSH and CDR2 LQKENI. CDR3 sequence (DNA): TGTGCCAGCTCACCACGTATTGGGACAGGGGAAGAGACCCAGTACTTC. This translates into CASSPRIGTGEETQYF.

The chain employs TRBV6-5 and TRBJ2-1; D unresolved. There are 14 residues in the CDR3. V lost 6 bases and J lost 4, with 13 bases in between. Per germline, CDR1 MNHEY and CDR2 SVGAGI. The CDR3 region has the DNA TGTGCCAGCAGCCCTAGTATTCGTTACAATGAGCAGTTCTTC. Its translation is CASSPSIRYNEQFF.

This clone was detected only a few times. The rearrangement links TRBV6-6 to TRBJ2-1; 12 bases align to TRBD2. Germline V CDR1 and CDR2: MNHNY, SVGAGI (reference sequence). The CDR3 is 16 residues long. J gave up 8 bases and V 6 bases, and 11 bases lay outside the gene matches. CDR3 DNA: TGTGCCAGCAGAGCCCTAGCGGGAGGGCGCCTGGATGAGCAGTTCTTC. It yields the protein CASRALAGGRLDEQFF.